The 13 T cell receptor beta chains below all came from one sample that was sequenced in a study of CXCR3-negative and CXCR3-positive naive CD8 T cells. Libraries of TRB cDNA were made by 5' RACE and carried UMIs. TCRdb re-called the 5' RACE reads and gives one entry per CDR3 protein, without DNA. In all, the sample yields about 62,000 distinct CDR3 sequences. The sequenced material came from naive CXCR3- CD8+ T cells from blood. Subset specified: CD45RO-CCR7+CD27+CD95- naive CD8+ T cells lacking CXCR3 (TNR3-). These receptors were taken from a human donor in good health. Some clones in this sample may be carry-over from other donors' samples.

J is TRBJ2-7 and V is TRBV28; the D call from TCRdb, TRBD1, cannot be confirmed without DNA. The CDR3 has 14 residues. Germline loops: CDR1 MDHEN, CDR2 SYDVKM. This CDR3 reads CASSLPGQDYEQYF.

The chain joins TRBV29-1 to TRBJ2-2. In germline, CDR1 is SQVTM, CDR2 ANQGSEA. The CDR3 loop spans 11 amino acids. CDR3 sequence: CSVWKAGELFF.

The chain recombines TRBV12-3 or TRBV12-4 with TRBJ1-6; TCRdb reports TRBD1, a call that lacks DNA to check it against. This CDR3 contains 15 residues. The CDR3 sequence is CASSHSGTSVSPLHF.

V is TRBV6-5 and J is TRBJ2-7; no DNA is available, so the TRBD1 call from TCRdb remains unchecked. CDR1 and CDR2 (germline): MNHEY, SVGAGI. CDR3 length: 15 amino acids. The chain's CDR3 is CASSDGTANYYEQYF.

This rearrangement joins TRBV12-3 or TRBV12-4 to TRBJ2-1; the D call of TRBD1 rests on TCRdb alone, since no DNA is present to check it. The CDR3 extends over 16 amino acids. CDR3 loop: CASTEGAGGAYNEQFF.

V gene TRBV6-6 combines with J gene TRBJ1-1; TCRdb calls TRBD1, which cannot be checked without DNA. The CDR3 extends over 16 amino acids. Germline-derived CDR1 and CDR2 are MNHNY and SVGAGI (reference sequence). The chain's CDR3 is CASSYGGGRKNTEAFF.

The chain carries TRBV14 and TRBJ2-6; there is no DNA to check the TCRdb D call of TRBD1. CDR3 size: 18 residues. Germline V CDR1 and CDR2: SGHDN, FVKESK. This CDR3 is CASSPAWTGVIGANVLTF.

The genes are TRBV11-2 and TRBJ1-2; the TCRdb D gene call, TRBD1, has no DNA to confirm it. The germline V gene has CDR1 SGHAT and CDR2 FQNNGV. There are 15 residues in the CDR3. CDR3 region: CASSVPGQGTYGYTF.

The chain recombines TRBV19 with TRBJ2-1; TCRdb's D call of TRBD1 is untestable without DNA. Looked up from germline, CDR1 is LNHDA and CDR2 is SQIVND (reference sequence). This CDR3 has 14 residues. CDR3 residues: CASRIQGSYNEQFF.

The genes are TRBV6-6 and TRBJ1-1. This CDR3 is built from 14 residues. Germline V CDR1 and CDR2: MNHNY, SVGAGI (reference sequence). The CDR3 protein is CASTPGGMNTEAFF.

The chain links TRBV5-6 to TRBJ2-2; TCRdb picks TRBD1, but there is no DNA to check that call. The germline gives CDR1 SGHDT, CDR2 YYEEEE. The CDR3 is 12 amino acids. The CDR3 is CASSSGDGELFF.

The genes are TRBV12-3 or TRBV12-4 and TRBJ2-1. The CDR3 length is 13 residues. This CDR3 reads CASSLGQGYEQFF.

The J gene is TRBJ2-1, the V gene TRBV29-1; there is no DNA to check the TCRdb D call of TRBD2. From germline, CDR1 is SQVTM and CDR2 ANQGSEA. The CDR3 runs to 12 residues. This CDR3 is CSPVGGGNEQFF.